A selection of T cell receptor beta chains follows, all from one sample in a study of identical twins. TCRdb ran MiXCR on the 5' RACE reads and lists one entry per CDR3 protein. This table has 400,000 to 500,000 distinct CDR3 sequences, approximately 17% appearing once. Sequenced: naive T cells sorted from blood. These receptors all come from a man over 45 in good health. The conserved cysteine and the conserved F or W are not part of the CDR3 here.

cdr3_aa,j_call,v_call,cdr3_length
SATKVGDTQY,TRBJ2-3,TRBV20-1,10
ASSPGTSNTEAF,TRBJ1-1,TRBV7-2,12
ASSSSYTSGEF,TRBJ2-1,TRBV7-2,11
ASSVGGTSGGAKQF,TRBJ2-1,TRBV9,14
ASSPGVADTQY,TRBJ2-3,TRBV7-8,11
ASNTGGRYTEAF,TRBJ1-1,TRBV6-2/TRBV6-3,12
ASSFGTSGRETQY,TRBJ2-5,TRBV5-1,13
ASKGGGMAF,TRBJ1-1,TRBV6-5,9
ASSQGVTGPGELF,TRBJ2-2,TRBV4-3,13
ASSLGPTYNEQF,TRBJ2-1,TRBV27,12
ASSDSIGISTDTQY,TRBJ2-3,TRBV6-4,14
ASSKGNLAGGKENYEQY,TRBJ2-7,TRBV21-1,17
ASLNRGAYNEQF,TRBJ2-1,TRBV6-2/TRBV6-3,12
ASSFTGTMNEQF,TRBJ2-1,TRBV9,12
SARAGGTKF,TRBJ2-1,TRBV20-1,9
ASSYDRSSYEQY,TRBJ2-7,TRBV7-2,12
ASSPRTSRTGELF,TRBJ2-2,TRBV6-1,13
ASSPAPGGGKGAEQY,TRBJ2-7,TRBV7-3,15
ASCFGHIAAEQY,TRBJ2-7,TRBV28,12
ASSPAGVNYGYT,TRBJ1-2,TRBV7-8,12
AISESGDNHEQY,TRBJ2-7,TRBV10-3,12
ASSPIRYLKGHTGELF,TRBJ2-2,TRBV11-2,16
ASSPRDRGIDEQY,TRBJ2-7,TRBV6-2/TRBV6-3,13
ASSITGLGYQPQH,TRBJ1-5,TRBV6-2/TRBV6-3,13
ASSQENRGRGETQY,TRBJ2-5,TRBV4-3,14
SARDGRGYEQY,TRBJ2-7,TRBV20-1,11
ASFGDRVENYGYT,TRBJ1-2,TRBV7-9,13
ASSWAGTHGYT,TRBJ1-2,TRBV12-3/TRBV12-4,11
ASSQVRDSSSPLH,TRBJ1-6,TRBV4-1,13
SAIEENGANVLT,TRBJ2-6,TRBV20-1,12
ASSQGTGTGVEQY,TRBJ2-7,TRBV4-3,13
ASSTMTEAF,TRBJ1-1,TRBV28,9
ASSQGGSDLNTEAF,TRBJ1-1,TRBV3-1,14
ASSVHPSRNNEQF,TRBJ2-1,TRBV9,13
ASRDTGIGELF,TRBJ2-2,TRBV2,11
ASSLGRAAEQY,TRBJ2-7,TRBV11-2,11
ASRPTLGQSTDTQY,TRBJ2-3,TRBV5-1,14
ASSFGQGPSTDTQY,TRBJ2-3,TRBV6-2/TRBV6-3,14
ASSYTMTWAYEQY,TRBJ2-7,TRBV6-5,13
ASSLTGVYNSPLH,TRBJ1-6,TRBV27,13
ATSDPLLGGNQETQY,TRBJ2-5,TRBV24-1,15
ASSLADRGPYEQY,TRBJ2-7,TRBV7-9,13
ASSYTDRDTEAF,TRBJ1-1,TRBV6-2/TRBV6-3,12
ASSWGQGADTEAF,TRBJ1-1,TRBV5-1,13
ASSRGTSGSYNEQF,TRBJ2-1,TRBV5-1,14
ASSSKQGPHTGELF,TRBJ2-2,TRBV27,14
ASSTPVGQGDSGANVLT,TRBJ2-6,TRBV5-1,17
ATTGHFYEQY,TRBJ2-7,TRBV25-1,10
AISGTGKANEKLF,TRBJ1-4,TRBV10-3,13
ASSDRVVETQY,TRBJ2-5,TRBV11-2,11
ASSYYGEWDTEAF,TRBJ1-1,TRBV6-5,13
ASSPIAGRSSYEQY,TRBJ2-7,TRBV27,14
SVLRKNTEAF,TRBJ1-1,TRBV29-1,10
ASSLAFGAF,TRBJ1-1,TRBV11-2,9
ASSGGDRVYNEQF,TRBJ2-1,TRBV28,13
ASSEIGQVYEQY,TRBJ2-7,TRBV6-1,12
SARPGTNYEQY,TRBJ2-7,TRBV20-1,11
ASSADGNYGYT,TRBJ1-2,TRBV6-1,11
ASSPAVGTSRFGYT,TRBJ1-2,TRBV5-1,14